This paragraph reports one T cell receptor beta chain. What it binds is unknown. Adults with ileal or ileocolonic Crohn's disease and an indication for resection were eligible. Trimming left V 4 bases short and J 0 bases short, with 3 bases between. This CDR3 has 12 residues. From germline, CDR1 is SEHNR and CDR2 FQNEAQ (reference sequence). The data stem from a study of T cell repertoires in ileal Crohn's disease. Study summary: All patients had surgery for stricturing (about 60%) or penetrating (39%) disease.

Five hundred nanograms of biopsy DNA per sample underwent TCRB immunosequencing. Clones were sequenced by immunoSEQ multiplex PCR, and TCRdb holds only the in-frame ones, with some missing. The data show about 9,600 clones, less than 85% seen once. Whole-study findings and limits: Sorted CD8 T cells held more high-frequency clones than CD4.

The chain links TRBV7-9 to TRBJ1-1; D is ambiguous. Sequenced: ileal tissue. The TCR sequence derives from an adult with Crohn's disease. CDR3 loop: CASSYMNTEAFF. CDR3 in DNA: TGTGCCAGCAGCTATATGAACACTGAAGCTTTCTTT.